This TCR beta chain originates from a study of cytomegalovirus exposure and HLA in healthy donors. The CDR3 totals 16 residues. Germline V gene lookup returns CDR1 KGHSH and CDR2 LQKENI. Trimming cost V 1 base and J 1 base, with 10 bases left between them. A multiplex PCR was run with 60 Vbeta primers and 13 Jbeta primers. Clones were read by immunoSEQ multiplex PCR, and TCRdb kept only the in-frame ones, dropping some. The sample lists roughly 220,000 clones, around 75% occurring once. This chain uses TRBV18 with TRBJ2-2, with D unresolved. This clonotype was sampled from a woman in her twenties or thirties in good health and CMV-seronegative. The sequenced material came from PBMCs. The CDR3: CASSPQFSLNTGELFF. The CDR3 DNA reads as TGTGCCAGCTCACCACAATTCTCCCTGAACACCGGGGAGCTGTTTTTT. The variable domain in full, completed from reference TRBV18 and TRBJ2-2, reads NAGVMQNPRHLVRRRGQEARLRCSPMKGHSHVYWYRQLPEEGLKFMVYLQKENIIDESGMPKERFSAEFPKEGPSILRIQQVVRGDSAAYFCASSPQFSLNTGELFFGEGSRLTVL.